Here is one TCR beta chain with its context. TCRdb called the RT-PCR reads again in MiXCR, with one record for every CDR3 protein. The sample gives hundreds of thousands of distinct CDR3 sequences, approximately 14% of which show up once; 3% to 4.5% is in the top ten. V was cut by 0 bases and J by 2 bases, with 8 bases left in between. This CDR3 has 15 amino acids. From germline, CDR1 is MNHNY and CDR2 SVGAGI (reference sequence). The sequence derives from a female donor in good health, serving as a healthy control. Material: memory CD4+ T cells from blood. The chain uses TRBV6-6 and TRBJ1-5; D is perhaps TRBD1 (5 bases). This CDR3 reads CASSYSVTGNQPQHF. The CDR3 nucleotides read TGTGCCAGCAGTTACTCTGTGACAGGCAATCAGCCCCAGCATTTT.